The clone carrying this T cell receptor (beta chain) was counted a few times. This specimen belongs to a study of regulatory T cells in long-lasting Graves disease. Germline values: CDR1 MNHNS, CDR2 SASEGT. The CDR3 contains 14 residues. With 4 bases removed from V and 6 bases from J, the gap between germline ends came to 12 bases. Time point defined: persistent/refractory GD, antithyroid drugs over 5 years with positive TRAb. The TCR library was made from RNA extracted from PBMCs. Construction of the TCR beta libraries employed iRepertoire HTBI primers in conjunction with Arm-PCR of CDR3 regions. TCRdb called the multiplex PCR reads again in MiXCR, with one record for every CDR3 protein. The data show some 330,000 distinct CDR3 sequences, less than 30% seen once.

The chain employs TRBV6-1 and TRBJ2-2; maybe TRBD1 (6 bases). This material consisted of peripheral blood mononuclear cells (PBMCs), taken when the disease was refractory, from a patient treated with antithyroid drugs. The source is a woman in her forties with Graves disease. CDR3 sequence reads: CASSVTQGAGELFF. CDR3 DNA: TGTGCCAGCAGTGTTACACAGGGCGCCGGGGAGCTGTTTTTT.